This entry describes one T cell receptor (beta chain). Its antigen is still unknown. There are no base qualities to consult, and no much larger clone falls within one base. Enrolling through a virtual design, the prospective study's participants ranged in age from roughly 18 to 95 years and lived across roughly 23 United States geographic areas. Cohort assignment in the prospective study relied on participant-reported clinical history from a screening survey and a study questionnaire. Recovered participants in ImmuneRACE Cohort 3 were defined by two consecutive negative NP/OP PCR tests, clearance by a healthcare professional, or resolution of symptoms. Mobile phlebotomists in the prospective study collected whole blood, serum and a nasopharyngeal or oropharyngeal swab from every participant. Prospective study participants could optionally give additional blood draws and questionnaires over an approximately 2-month period. Before DNA extraction, prospective study blood samples were shipped either frozen or at room temperature.

TCRbeta CDR3 regions were amplified from genomic DNA by means of the immunoSEQ Assay, a bias-controlled multiplex PCR. As for how the authors treated the data: Nucleated cell counts per sample were estimated from amplification of reference gene primers within the assay. Sequence reads were collapsed and filtered to measure the absolute abundance of every unique TCRbeta CDR3 rearrangement. For each sample, productive Simpson clonality was calculated as the square root of Simpson's diversity index over productive rearrangements. Not all clones reach the TCRdb copy of this immuneACCESS table, which keeps in-frame sequences only. Checked studies attribute under half of the gap to unresolved V genes and leave the rest unexplained. Clonal size and the V and J genes are those of that table, whereas D and trimming came from the DNA. Across this sample there are some 240,000 clones, with roughly 84% seen only once. Of the sample, roughly 3.2% falls within the top ten clones.

The data belong to a study of blood T cell repertoires in COVID-19 (dated by TCRdb to about 2020). At the level of the whole study: Samples from collaborators originated in the United States, Italy and Spain and spanned both the acute and convalescent phases of COVID-19. Samples came from the ongoing ImmuneRACE study (first 160 participants) plus 1,254 subjects from 6 global collaborators. The material from the prospective study consisted of cDNA or gDNA derived from T cells, B-cell-depleted T cells, or PBMCs. The repertoires were released in a freely available public database meant as a resource for research on the immune response to SARS-CoV-2. A de-identified subject ID, COVID-19 status, age in years and sex were almost always included in the sample metadata. Where available, HLA class I and class II types were obtained from metadata supplied by the sample provider rather than from assay-based typing. Subjects who had been exposed to COVID-19, were actively infected with it, or had recovered from it provided the deeply sampled blood TCRbeta repertoires that made up the dataset.

The CDR3, cysteine through phenylalanine, is 17 amino acids long. The entry retains the CDR3 DNA only, 51 bases that are in frame from base 1. Trimming at the junction amounts to 4 bases on V and 0 bases on J, and the germline ends lie 15 bases apart. Taken from the germline V gene, the CDR1 and CDR2 loops are MNHNS and SASEGT. Overall study outcomes, separate from this receptor: How much clinical and demographic metadata was included differed by source and by participant, and the metadata was provided uncurated.

The clonotype comes from a man aged 45-65 years who had recovered from COVID-19. The sequence links TRBV6-1 to TRBJ1-4; no confident D gene assignment can be made. The specimen sequenced was PBMCs or T cells enriched from blood (not recorded which). CDR3 reads: CASSVHQPIATNEKLFF. The DNA sequence follows: TGTGCCAGCAGTGTTCATCAACCTATTGCAACTAATGAAAAACTGTTTTTT.